Each of the 26 T cell receptor beta chains below was sequenced from the same sample in a study of early T cells in non-severe SARS-CoV-2 infection. MiXCR was run by TCRdb on the 5' RACE reads, yielding one entry per CDR3 protein. The repertoire holds 45,000 to 75,000 distinct CDR3 sequences, 8.5% to 10% seen once, with under 20% in the top ten. Sequencing input: whole blood. Source of these receptors: an adult who was a healthcare worker with PCR-confirmed SARS-CoV-2 infection or an uninfected control (not recorded which).

This chain uses TRBV7-3 with TRBJ2-2; D call uncertain. Trimming stripped 0 bases from V and 6 bases from J, with 14 bases between. Germline CDR1 reads SGHTA; CDR2 reads FQGTGA. The CDR3 spans 16 residues. As DNA, the CDR3 is TGTGCCAGCAGCTTAACCCCCCTTTTGGGCCCCGGGGAGCTGTTTTTT. The encoded protein is CASSLTPLLGPGELFF.

Many counts were recorded for this clonotype. The rearrangement links TRBV24-1 to TRBJ2-3; a weak D match, TRBD2 (5 bases). Germline V gene lookup returns CDR1 KGHDR and CDR2 SFDVKD. The CDR3 sequence is 12 residues long. Trimming removed 5 bases from V and 10 bases from J, with 12 bases in between. CDR3 DNA: TGTGCCACCAGTGGGGGAGACACCTCGCAGTATTTT. Its translation: CATSGGDTSQYF.

Regarding this clonotype: Relative to the germline gene, one junction end is altered; a read error may explain this. The V gene is TRBV29-1, the J gene TRBJ2-2; TRBD1 or TRBD2 may be the D gene (5 bases each). Per the germline V gene, CDR1 is SQVTM and CDR2 is ANQGSEA. This CDR3 spans 12 amino acids. The CDR3 nucleotides read TGCAGCGTCCTGACGGGGACCGGGGAGCCGTTTTTT. This codes for CSVLTGTGEPFF.

The rearrangement links TRBV20-1 to TRBJ2-7; D unresolved. Deletions cut 3 bases from V and 5 bases from J, with 8 bases between. The CDR3 sequence is 11 residues long. CDR1 and CDR2 (germline): DFQATT, SNEGSKA (reference sequence). The CDR3 sequence is CSASGLHEQYF. The CDR3, as DNA: TGCAGTGCTAGCGGCCTCCACGAGCAGTACTTC.

This clonotype was picked up a small number of times. This chain links TRBV24-1 with TRBJ2-5; TRBD1 is a possible D gene (6 bases). In germline, CDR1 is KGHDR, CDR2 SFDVKD. This CDR3 comprises 12 residues. Trimming stripped 5 bases from V and 3 bases from J, with 6 bases between. The CDR3 reads CATSGQEETQYF. The CDR3, as DNA: TGTGCCACCAGTGGACAGGAAGAGACCCAGTACTTC.

V and J are TRBV28 and TRBJ1-2, with D possibly being TRBD1 (6 bases). The CDR3 is 12 residues long. With 8 bases removed from V and 5 bases from J, the gap between germline ends came to 12 bases. The V gene's germline CDR1 is MDHEN and CDR2 SYDVKM. The CDR3 region is CASFDRKYGYTF. The CDR3 nucleotides read TGTGCCAGCTTCGACAGGAAATATGGCTACACCTTC.

The chain is built from TRBV7-2 and TRBJ2-3, with D perhaps TRBD1 (6 bases). The CDR3 totals 15 residues. With 5 bases removed from V and 3 bases from J, the gap between germline ends came to 15 bases. Per germline, CDR1 SGHTA and CDR2 FQGNSA. CDR3 protein: CASSPRHRETDTQYF. The CDR3 DNA follows: TGTGCCAGCAGCCCGCGGCACAGGGAGACAGATACGCAGTATTTT.

The CDR3 loop is CASTVRRVSGELFF. In DNA form, the CDR3 reads TGTGCCAGCACCGTCCGCAGGGTATCCGGGGAGCTGTTTTTT. The V and J genes are TRBV6-2 or TRBV6-3 and TRBJ2-2; possibly TRBD1 for D (5 bases). Looked up from germline, CDR1 is MNHEY and CDR2 is SVGEGT. Deletions cut 7 bases from V and 6 bases from J, with 15 bases between. The CDR3 runs 14 residues.

This clonotype has at least ten counts. V usage is TRBV7-9 and J usage is TRBJ2-3; TRBD1 is a possible D gene (5 bases). From germline, CDR1 is SEHNR and CDR2 FQNEAQ (reference sequence). The CDR3 covers 16 residues. V was trimmed by 6 bases and J by 5 bases, leaving 21 bases between them. The CDR3 here is CASSLRSSGWEDTQYF. In DNA, the CDR3 is TGTGCCAGCAGTCTTAGGTCGTCAGGGTGGGAAGATACGCAGTATTTT.

There are many counts of this clonotype. The V call is TRBV2, the J call TRBJ1-5; D gene uncertain. The germline gives CDR1 SNHLY, CDR2 FYNNEI. Trimming took 4 bases from V and 1 from J, leaving 11 bases between them. The CDR3 is 15 amino acids. The CDR3 nucleotides are TGTGCCAGCAGTGGGGCCGGATACAGCAATCAGCCCCAGCATTTT. Translation gives CASSGAGYSNQPQHF.

Concerning this clonotype: No conserved phenylalanine or tryptophan is present at the end of the CDR3, so a read error is the likely explanation. The CDR3 DNA is TGTGCCAGCAGCGTAGAGGCCTGGGGGGGCTACGAGCAGTACTCC. As protein: CASSVEAWGGYEQYS. The rearrangement links TRBV9 to TRBJ2-7; 7 bases are shared with TRBD2. The junction had 6 bases not matched to a gene; V was cut back by 0 bases and J by 3 bases. Germline CDR1 and CDR2: SGDLS and YYNGEE. The CDR3 is made up of 15 amino acids.

This clonotype was picked up a small number of times. The rearrangement joins TRBV6-6 to TRBJ2-3; D may be TRBD2 (6 bases). CDR3 size: 15 residues. V lost 6 bases, J lost 0 bases, and 13 bases lay in between. Germline-derived CDR1 and CDR2 are MNHNY and SVGAGI (reference sequence). CDR3 amino acids: CASSPLATSTDTQYF. As DNA, the CDR3 is TGTGCCAGCAGCCCTCTAGCGACGAGCACAGATACGCAGTATTTT.

This chain uses TRBV5-1 with TRBJ2-4; TRBD2 matches 8 bases. V trimming: 2 bases; J trimming: 6 bases; junction bases outside the gene matches: 7. Germline V gene sequence: CDR1 SGHRS, CDR2 YFSETQ. CDR3 size: 15 residues. As DNA, the CDR3 is TGCGCCAGCAGCTTCAGAGCGGGAGTAGGAAACATTCAGTACTTC. The encoded protein is CASSFRAGVGNIQYF.

As concerns this clonotype: One base away lies a much larger clone, so this may be a sequencing read error. The rearrangement uses TRBV6-2 or TRBV6-3 and TRBJ2-5; tentatively, D is TRBD1 or TRBD2 (5 bases each). This CDR3 comprises 15 residues. Germline V CDR1 and CDR2: MNHEY, SVGEGT. CDR3 in DNA: TGTGCCAGCAGTGACGGGGACCTGTACCAAGAGACCCAGCACTTC. Translated: CASSDGDLYQETQHF.

This clonotype was observed at least ten times. Here the CDR3 DNA reads TGTGCCAGCAGTTACGGTTCAAATGGTCAGCCCCAGCATTTT. Encoded protein: CASSYGSNGQPQHF. The chain couples TRBV6-5 to TRBJ1-5; no firm D call. Germline V CDR1 and CDR2: MNHEY, SVGAGI. The ends were cut back, 2 bases at V and 6 bases at J, with 11 bases in the middle. This CDR3 contains 14 residues.

This clonotype was observed a few times. The chain links TRBV7-2 to TRBJ2-5, with D possibly being TRBD1 (6 bases). The V and J ends lost 5 bases and 2 bases respectively, with 12 bases between them. Germline V gene sequence: CDR1 SGHTA, CDR2 FQGNSA. The CDR3 is 14 amino acids. The CDR3 DNA sequence: TGTGCCAGCAGCCTATACAGGGAACAAGAGACCCAGTACTTC. It encodes CASSLYREQETQYF.

J is TRBJ2-2 and V is TRBV7-2; 7 bases align to TRBD2. The V gene's germline CDR1 is SGHTA and CDR2 FQGNSA. The CDR3 totals 14 residues. Losses at the gene ends were 6 bases for V and 4 bases for J; bases not matched to a gene: 5. Written as DNA, the CDR3 is TGTGCCAGCAGGCCCCGGGGGGTCACCGGGGAGCTGTTTTTT. It codes for CASRPRGVTGELFF. The variable domain in full, with the rest retrieved from reference TRBV7-2 and TRBJ2-2, is GAGVSQSPSNKVTEKGKDVELRCDPISGHTALYWYRQSLGQGLEFLIYFQGNSAPDKSGLPSDRFSAERTGGSVSTLTIQRTQQEDSAVYLCASRPRGVTGELFFGEGSRLTVL.

This clonotype was counted many times. The J gene is TRBJ2-3, the V gene TRBV7-3, with D uncertain. V lost 2 bases and J 0 bases, leaving 3 bases between the germline ends. The CDR3 extends over 13 amino acids. Germline V gives CDR1 SGHTA, CDR2 FQGTGA. The CDR3, as DNA: TGTGCCAGCAGCTTACAAAGCACAGATACGCAGTATTTT. It encodes CASSLQSTDTQYF.

This clonotype was seen repeatedly, ten times or more. The chain uses TRBV5-6 and TRBJ2-3; no definite D call. Per the germline V gene, CDR1 is SGHDT and CDR2 is YYEEEE. CDR3 length: 14 amino acids. The V and J ends lost 2 bases and 2 bases respectively, with 9 bases between them. In DNA form, the CDR3 reads TGTGCCAGCAGCTTCACTATTGACACAGATACGCAGTATTTT. This sequence encodes CASSFTIDTDTQYF.

This clonotype was seen a handful of times. The rearrangement links TRBV20-1 to TRBJ1-4, with no clear D. Germline V gives CDR1 DFQATT, CDR2 SNEGSKA (reference sequence). CDR3 length: 13 amino acids. Trimming cost V 7 bases and J 0 bases, with 9 bases left between them. The DNA for the CDR3 is TGCAGTGTTGCACGGGCAACTAATGAAAAACTGTTTTTT. This gives the protein CSVARATNEKLFF.

This clonotype was recorded many times. The chain links TRBV3-1 to TRBJ1-2; TRBD1 might be the D (6 bases). This CDR3 has 15 residues. V was clipped by 4 bases and J by 4 bases, with 16 bases between them. Germline V gene lookup returns CDR1 LGHDT and CDR2 YNNKEL (reference sequence). The CDR3 nucleotides are TGTGCCAGCAGCCCCGACAGCAGGGGTGGCTATGGCTACACCTTC. Translated: CASSPDSRGGYGYTF.

This clonotype was seen ten or more times. This chain uses TRBV3-1 with TRBJ2-2, with 9 bases aligning to TRBD1. This CDR3 is 15 amino acids long. With 5 bases clipped from V and 6 bases from J, the junction kept 7 bases outside the gene matches. In germline, CDR1 is LGHDT, CDR2 YNNKEL (reference sequence). CDR3 in DNA: TGTGCCAGCAGCTCCGGACAGGGGTGGGCCGGGGAGCTGTTTTTT. Encoded protein: CASSSGQGWAGELFF. The full variable domain, its missing parts supplied by reference TRBV3-1 and TRBJ2-2, is DTAVSQTPKYLVTQMGNDKSIKCEQNLGHDTMYWYKQDSKKFLKIMFSYNNKELIINETVPNRFSPKSPDKAHLNLHINSLELGDSAVYFCASSSGQGWAGELFFGEGSRLTVL.

Ten or more counts support this clonotype. J is TRBJ1-6 and V is TRBV5-6, with 9 bases fitting TRBD1. After removal of 4 bases from V and 2 bases from J, the junction contained 4 bases not matched to a gene. The CDR3 spans 16 residues. Germline values: CDR1 SGHDT, CDR2 YYEEEE. The CDR3: CASSETGGPYNSPLHF. CDR3 in DNA: TGTGCCAGCAGCGAAACAGGGGGCCCCTATAATTCACCCCTCCACTTT.

This clonotype was counted many times. The chain employs TRBV29-1 and TRBJ2-4; D unclear. CDR1 is SQVTM, CDR2 ANQGSEA, per germline. Between the trimmed V and J ends, which lost 7 bases and 1 base, there was a span of 8 bases. This CDR3 has 12 amino acids. CDR3 coding DNA: TGCAGCGCTGGGGATGCCAAAAACATTCAGTACTTC. Protein: CSAGDAKNIQYF.

This clonotype was counted at least ten times. This chain uses TRBV7-3 with TRBJ2-7; D is unresolved. Trimming shortened V by 0 bases and J by 2 bases, and 8 bases separated the two germline ends. The CDR3 runs 14 residues. Per germline, CDR1 SGHTA and CDR2 FQGTGA. The CDR3 loop is CASSLTGTTYEQYF. As DNA, the CDR3 is TGTGCCAGCAGCTTAACGGGCACAACCTACGAGCAGTACTTC.

This clonotype was counted ten times or more. The chain employs TRBV2 and TRBJ2-3, with D unclear. The V and J ends lost 4 bases and 0 bases respectively, with 11 bases between them. The CDR3 totals 15 residues. Germline CDR1 is SNHLY and CDR2 is FYNNEI. The CDR3 here is CASSGAPDSTDTQYF. The CDR3, as DNA: TGTGCCAGCAGTGGGGCTCCGGACAGCACAGATACGCAGTATTTT.